This is a list of T cell receptor beta chains from one sample in a study of technical replicates of blood from several donors. Clones were read by immunoSEQ multiplex PCR, and TCRdb kept only the in-frame ones, dropping some. The repertoire holds fewer than 90,000 clones, approximately 94% seen once, with more than 0.2% in the top ten. Sequenced material: T cells isolated from PBMCs. These receptors were taken from a human donor in good health. Each CDR3 is given without its conserved first and last residue.

j_gene	v_gene	CDR3aa
TRBJ2-1	TRBV9	ASSPRPNEQF
TRBJ2-1	TRBV5-1	ASSFRGRQGGGNEQF
TRBJ2-7	TRBV7-2	ASRADRASYEQY
TRBJ2-7	TRBV5-1	ASSLVGARDEQY
TRBJ2-7	TRBV30	AWSVSGGFGQY
TRBJ2-1	TRBV7-2	ASSSRDRDNEQF
TRBJ1-3	TRBV5-1	ASSLDSPSLGNTIY
TRBJ2-5	TRBV4-2	ASSQDPSGTGETQY
TRBJ1-1	TRBV7-8	ASSQQGEAEAF
TRBJ1-1	TRBV27	ASSQTRPNTEAF
TRBJ1-4	TRBV6-1	ASSDRDRANEKLF
TRBJ1-5	TRBV28	ASSLTGASGPGNQPQH
TRBJ2-1	TRBV7-3	ASSSPTSGGDEQF
TRBJ2-1	TRBV6-5	ASSYFRDRGYNEQF
TRBJ2-6	TRBV28	ASSLWTAGANVLT
TRBJ2-1	TRBV4-1	ASSPTSGPSSSYNEQF
TRBJ2-5	TRBV7-6	ASSYQGQGMETQY
TRBJ2-3	TRBV7-8	ASSPKRGLSTDTQY
TRBJ2-7	TRBV6-5	ASSYFFTGAYEQY
TRBJ2-1	TRBV27	ASSVRTSGSWGSYNEQF
TRBJ1-1	TRBV30	AWQLTGRTEAF
TRBJ2-1	TRBV2	ASRGLAASYNEQF
TRBJ2-5	TRBV6-5	ASSPGQGAKTQY
TRBJ2-1	TRBV4-1	ASSQTSRQF
TRBJ2-7	TRBV11-3	ASSRAGGMAYEQY
TRBJ1-1	TRBV11-2	ASSLYWGTSNTEAF
TRBJ2-1	TRBV7-8	ASSFFGTGRVGEQF
TRBJ1-2	TRBV6-5	ASSYSLGANYGYT
TRBJ2-7	TRBV28	ASSLYGTPSYEQY